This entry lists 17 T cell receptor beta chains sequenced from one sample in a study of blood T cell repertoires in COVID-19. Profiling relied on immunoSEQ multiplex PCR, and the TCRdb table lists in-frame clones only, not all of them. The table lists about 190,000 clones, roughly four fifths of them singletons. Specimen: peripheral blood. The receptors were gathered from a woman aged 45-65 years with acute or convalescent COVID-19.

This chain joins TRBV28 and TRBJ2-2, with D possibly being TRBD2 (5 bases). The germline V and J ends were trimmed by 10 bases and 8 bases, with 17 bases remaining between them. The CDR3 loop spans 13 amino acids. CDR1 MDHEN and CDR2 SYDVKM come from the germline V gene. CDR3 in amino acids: CATFLRTPGELFF. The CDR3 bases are TGTGCCACCTTCCTACGGACTCCGGGGGAGCTGTTTTTT.

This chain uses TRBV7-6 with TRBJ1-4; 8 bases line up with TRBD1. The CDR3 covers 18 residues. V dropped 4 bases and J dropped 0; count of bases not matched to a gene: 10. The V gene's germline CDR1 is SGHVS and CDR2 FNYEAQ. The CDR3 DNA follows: TGTGCCAGCAGCTATCGGGACAGGTTTTTGGCAACTAATGAAAAACTGTTTTTT. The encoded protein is CASSYRDRFLATNEKLFF.

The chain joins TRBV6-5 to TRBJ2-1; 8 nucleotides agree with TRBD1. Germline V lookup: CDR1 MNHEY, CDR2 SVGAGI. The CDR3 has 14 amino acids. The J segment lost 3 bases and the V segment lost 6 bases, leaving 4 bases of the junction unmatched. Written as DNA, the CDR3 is TGTGCCAGCAGATCAGGGGGCCTCTACAATGAGCAGTTCTTC. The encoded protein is CASRSGGLYNEQFF.

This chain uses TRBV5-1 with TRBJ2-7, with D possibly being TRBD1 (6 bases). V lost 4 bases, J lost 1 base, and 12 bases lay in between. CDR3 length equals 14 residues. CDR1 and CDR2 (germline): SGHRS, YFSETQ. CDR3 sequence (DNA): TGCGCCAGCAGCCTACAGGGATATTCCTACGAGCAGTACTTC. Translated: CASSLQGYSYEQYF. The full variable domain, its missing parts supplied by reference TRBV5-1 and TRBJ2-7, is KAGVTQTPRYLIKTRGQQVTLSCSPISGHRSVSWYQQTPGQGLQFLFEYFSETQRNKGNFPGRFSGRQFSNSRSEMNVSTLELGDSALYLCASSLQGYSYEQYFGPGTRLTVT.

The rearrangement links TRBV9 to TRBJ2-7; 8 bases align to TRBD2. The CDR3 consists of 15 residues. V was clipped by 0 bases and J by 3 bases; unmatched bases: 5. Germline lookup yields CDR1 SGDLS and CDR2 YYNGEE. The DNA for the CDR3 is TGTGCCAGCAGCGTAGACCCGGGACTAGTCTACGAGCAGTACTTC. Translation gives CASSVDPGLVYEQYF.

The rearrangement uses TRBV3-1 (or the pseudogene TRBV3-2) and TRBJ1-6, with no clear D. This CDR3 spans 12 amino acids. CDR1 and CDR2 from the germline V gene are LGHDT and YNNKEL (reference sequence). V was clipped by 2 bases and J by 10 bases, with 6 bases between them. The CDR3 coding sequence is TGTGCCAGCAGCCAACAGTACTCACCCCTCCACTTT. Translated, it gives CASSQQYSPLHF.

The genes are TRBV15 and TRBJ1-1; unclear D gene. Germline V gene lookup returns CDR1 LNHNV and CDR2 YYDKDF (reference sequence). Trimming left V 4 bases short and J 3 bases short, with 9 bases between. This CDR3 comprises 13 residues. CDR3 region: CATSTFVYTEAFF. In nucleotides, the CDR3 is TGTGCCACCAGCACTTTCGTTTACACTGAAGCTTTCTTT.

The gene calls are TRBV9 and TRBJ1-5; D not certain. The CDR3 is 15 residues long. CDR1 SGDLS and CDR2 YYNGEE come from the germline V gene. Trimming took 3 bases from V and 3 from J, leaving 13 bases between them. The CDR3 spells CASSALGVPNQPQHF. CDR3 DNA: TGTGCCAGCAGCGCCCTCGGGGTCCCCAATCAGCCCCAGCATTTT.

In nucleotides, the CDR3 is TGTGCCAGCAGCCGGGAGACCTTCTATGGCTACACCTTC. This gives the protein CASSRETFYGYTF. This chain joins TRBV9 and TRBJ1-2; D unresolved. With 4 bases removed from V and 4 bases from J, the gap between germline ends came to 11 bases. Germline assignment: CDR1 SGDLS and CDR2 YYNGEE. The CDR3 runs to 13 residues.

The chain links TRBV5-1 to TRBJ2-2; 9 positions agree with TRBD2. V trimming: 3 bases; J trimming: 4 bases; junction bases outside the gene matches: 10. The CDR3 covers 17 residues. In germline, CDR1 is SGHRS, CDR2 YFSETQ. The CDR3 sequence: CASSSGLAVGSTGELFF. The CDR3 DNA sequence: TGCGCCAGCAGCTCGGGACTAGCCGTCGGATCCACCGGGGAGCTGTTTTTT.

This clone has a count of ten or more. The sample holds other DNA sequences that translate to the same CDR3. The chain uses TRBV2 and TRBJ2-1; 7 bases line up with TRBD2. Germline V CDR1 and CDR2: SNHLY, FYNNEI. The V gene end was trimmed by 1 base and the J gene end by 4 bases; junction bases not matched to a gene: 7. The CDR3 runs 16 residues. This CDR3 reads CASSEEGGGNYNEQFF. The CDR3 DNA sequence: TGTGCCAGCAGTGAAGAGGGCGGGGGAAATTACAATGAGCAGTTCTTC.

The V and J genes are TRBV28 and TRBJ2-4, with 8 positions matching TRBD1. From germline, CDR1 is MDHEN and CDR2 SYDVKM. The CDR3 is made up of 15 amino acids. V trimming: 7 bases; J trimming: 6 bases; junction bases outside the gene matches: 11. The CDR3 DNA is TGTGCCAGCACCCGTACAGGGGGAGGTGTAAACATTCAGTACTTC. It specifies CASTRTGGGVNIQYF.

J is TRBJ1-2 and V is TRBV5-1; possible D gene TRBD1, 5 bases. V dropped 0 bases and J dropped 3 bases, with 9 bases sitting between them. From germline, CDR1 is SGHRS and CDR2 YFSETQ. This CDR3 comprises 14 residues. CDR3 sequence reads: CASSLGQSYYGYTF. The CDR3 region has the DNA TGCGCCAGCAGCTTGGGACAGTCATACTATGGCTACACCTTC.

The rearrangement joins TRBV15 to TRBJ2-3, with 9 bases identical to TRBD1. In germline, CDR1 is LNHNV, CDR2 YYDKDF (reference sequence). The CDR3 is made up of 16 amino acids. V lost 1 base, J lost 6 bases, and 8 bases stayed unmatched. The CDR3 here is CATSRVNRDREDTQYF. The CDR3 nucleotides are TGTGCCACCAGCAGAGTTAACCGGGACAGGGAGGATACGCAGTATTTT. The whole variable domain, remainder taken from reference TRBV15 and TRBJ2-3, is DAMVIQNPRYQVTQFGKPVTLSCSQTLNHNVMYWYQQKSSQAPKLLFHYYDKDFNNEADTPDNFQSRRPNTSFCFLDIRSPGLGDTAMYLCATSRVNRDREDTQYFGPGTRLTVL.

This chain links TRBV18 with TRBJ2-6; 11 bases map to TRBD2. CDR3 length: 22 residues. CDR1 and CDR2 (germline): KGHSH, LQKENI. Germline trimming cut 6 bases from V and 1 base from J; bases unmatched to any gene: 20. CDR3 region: CASSNSNGQTGLAVSGANVLTF. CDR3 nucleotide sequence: TGTGCCAGCTCCAACTCTAATGGGCAAACGGGACTAGCGGTATCTGGGGCCAACGTCCTGACTTTC.

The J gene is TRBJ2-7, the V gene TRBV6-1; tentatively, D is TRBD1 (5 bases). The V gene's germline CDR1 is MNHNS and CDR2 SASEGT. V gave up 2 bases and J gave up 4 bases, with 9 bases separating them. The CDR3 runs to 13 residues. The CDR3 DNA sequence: TGTGCCAGCAGTGAACCCGACAGTTACGAGCAGTACTTC. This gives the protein CASSEPDSYEQYF.

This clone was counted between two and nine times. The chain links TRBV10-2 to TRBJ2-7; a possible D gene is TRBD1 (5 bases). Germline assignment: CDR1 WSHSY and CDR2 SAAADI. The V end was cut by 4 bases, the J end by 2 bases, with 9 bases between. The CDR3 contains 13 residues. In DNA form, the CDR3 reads TGCGCCAGCAGTGCAGGGCCGACCTACGAGCAGTACTTC. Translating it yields CASSAGPTYEQYF.